The clone carrying this T cell receptor (beta chain) showed up many times. The limits of the CDR3 on the DNA are not certain, so only TCRdb's listed CDR3 is given. MiXCR was run by TCRdb on the RACE reads, yielding one entry per CDR3 protein. The table records fewer than 130,000 distinct CDR3 sequences, 8% to 13% of them present only once. Inclusive of both ends, the CDR3 amounts to 15 amino acids. Germline V gene lookup returns CDR1 SGHVS and CDR2 FNYEAQ. The data were obtained in a study of human T cells and chemical hapten exposure. As to time point: patch test 1, 2 weeks after DPC sensitization. Noted treatment: therapeutic diphenylcyclopropenone sensitization with weekly scalp DPC.

The material sequenced was whole blood, taken in connection with sensitization to the hapten diphenylcyclopropenone (DPC). The sequence was obtained from a woman between 35 and 50 years old with alopecia areata. Some clones in this sample may be carry-over from other donors' samples. The chain couples TRBV7-6 to TRBJ2-2; TRBD2, the table's D call, lacks a check against the DNA. The CDR3 region is CATPLEVRTPGSCFF.